This T cell receptor beta chain was profiled in a study of cytomegalovirus exposure and HLA in healthy donors. In the PCR, 60 Vbeta and 13 Jbeta primers were used. Sequenced by immunoSEQ multiplex PCR; TCRdb stores in-frame clones only, minus some. The sample has approximately 190,000 clones, about 77% seen once; the top ten hold approximately 2%. The CDR3 covers 13 residues. With 1 base removed from V and 7 bases from J, the gap between germline ends came to 10 bases. Germline CDR1 SEHNR, CDR2 FQNEAQ (reference sequence). The chain employs TRBV7-9 and TRBJ1-1; no clear D gene. Sequences were obtained from PBMCs. This TCR was recovered from a woman between 25 and 40 years old in good health and CMV-seropositive. In DNA form, the CDR3 reads TGTGCCAGCAGCTTAGTCGGGGAAAGTGAAGCTTTCTTT. It encodes CASSLVGESEAFF.